Listed below are T cell receptor beta chains from one sample, sequenced in a study of blood T cell repertoires in COVID-19. The data were produced by immunoSEQ multiplex PCR, yet TCRdb's version contains in-frame clones alone and is incomplete. The repertoire has approximately 450,000 clones, around 89% of them found once; the top ten carry roughly 4%. Sequenced input: peripheral blood. These receptors were collected from a woman aged 25 to 39 with acute or convalescent COVID-19. The CDR3 runs from the conserved cysteine through the conserved F or W. Each record gives: clone size, CDR3 length, D gene, V gene, J gene, CDR3 protein, CDR3 DNA. D genes are given only for firm matches. Size is omitted from some rows. Given values are once, few, many or a class for expanded clones.

>.|14|.|TRBV5-5|TRBJ1-1
CASSWSPRDTEAFF
TGTGCCAGCAGCTGGTCCCCCCGGGACACTGAAGCTTTCTTT
>.|13|.|TRBV3-1/TRBV3-2|TRBJ2-7
CASSRLGGNEQYF
TGTGCCAGCAGCCGACTAGGCGGGAACGAGCAGTACTTC
>.|17|.|TRBV4-2|TRBJ2-2
CASSQRVAVQYRGELFF
TGTGCCAGCAGCCAGAGGGTCGCGGTCCAGTATAGGGGGGAGCTGTTTTTT
>once|14|.|TRBV6-4|TRBJ2-1
CASSDGGTGNEQFF
TGTGCCAGCAGTGACGGGGGGACGGGGAATGAGCAGTTCTTC
>.|15|.|TRBV28|TRBJ1-2
CASSLPGERGYGYTF
TGTGCCAGCAGTTTGCCAGGGGAGAGGGGCTATGGCTACACCTTC
>.|13|.|TRBV5-6|TRBJ2-1
CASSGPYRDEQFF
TGTGCCAGCAGCGGACCATACAGGGATGAGCAGTTCTTC
>.|16|.|TRBV7-6|TRBJ2-1
CASSFYPPGRDNEQFF
TGTGCCAGCAGCTTTTATCCCCCGGGGAGAGACAATGAGCAGTTCTTC
>.|16|TRBD1|TRBV6-1|TRBJ2-5
CASSEAGQPRWETQYF
TGTGCCAGCAGTGAAGCGGGACAGCCTCGATGGGAGACCCAGTACTTC
>.|18|TRBD2|TRBV24-1|TRBJ2-3
CATSDSDWASGGTDTQYF
TGTGCCACCAGTGATAGTGATTGGGCTAGCGGGGGGACAGATACGCAGTATTTT
>.|15|.|TRBV15|TRBJ1-1
CATSRDGAVNTEAFF
TGTGCCACCAGCAGAGATGGGGCAGTGAACACTGAAGCTTTCTTT
>.|13|.|TRBV11-2|TRBJ1-2
CASSFTSNYGYTF
TGTGCCAGCAGCTTCACCAGTAACTATGGCTACACCTTC
>.|9|.|TRBV6-4|TRBJ1-6
CASLGPLHF
TGTGCCAGCCTTGGCCCCCTCCACTTT
>.|12|.|TRBV12-3/TRBV12-4|TRBJ2-7
CASSLPSYEQYF
TGTGCCAGCAGTTTACCTAGCTACGAGCAGTACTTC
>.|15|TRBD1|TRBV5-6|TRBJ2-1
CASSHGTGPYNEQFF
TGTGCCAGCAGCCACGGGACAGGGCCCTACAATGAGCAGTTCTTC
>.|16|.|TRBV14|TRBJ2-1
CASSQEVGSSYNEQFF
TGTGCCAGCAGCCAAGAAGTAGGGAGCTCCTACAATGAGCAGTTCTTC
>.|15|.|TRBV19|TRBJ1-6
CASTPGQLVGSPLHF
TGTGCCAGTACCCCAGGACAGCTCGTCGGTTCACCCCTCCACTTT
>.|15|TRBD2|TRBV2|TRBJ2-3
CASRKNGGGADTQYF
TGTGCCAGCAGGAAGAACGGCGGGGGGGCAGATACGCAGTATTTT
>.|15|.|TRBV9|TRBJ2-5
CASSVAGDSRETQYF
TGTGCCAGCAGCGTAGCGGGGGACAGTCGGGAGACCCAGTACTTC
>.|16|TRBD2|TRBV3-1/TRBV3-2|TRBJ2-5
CASSQDRPGGSETQYF
TGTGCCAGCAGCCAAGATAGACCGGGGGGGAGTGAGACCCAGTACTTC
>.|17|.|TRBV5-4|TRBJ2-7
CASSSSDVWGETYEQYF
TGTGCCAGCAGCTCGAGTGACGTTTGGGGGGAAACCTACGAGCAGTACTTC
>.|16|TRBD2|TRBV24-1|TRBJ2-3
CATSDPGLAATDTQYF
TGTGCCACCAGTGACCCTGGACTAGCAGCCACAGATACGCAGTATTTT
>few|13|.|TRBV12-3/TRBV12-4|TRBJ2-1
CASSRDLPNEQFF
TGTGCCAGCAGTCGGGACTTACCTAATGAGCAGTTCTTC
>once|16|.|TRBV24-1|TRBJ1-2
CATSGSLVGDNDGYTF
TGTGCCACCAGTGGATCTCTAGTTGGGGACAACGATGGCTACACCTTC
>.|13|.|TRBV9|TRBJ1-5
CASSGGHNQPQHF
TGTGCCAGCAGCGGCGGACATAATCAGCCCCAGCATTTT
>.|16|TRBD1|TRBV28|TRBJ2-7
CASSSPLPGQYYEQYF
TGTGCCAGCAGTTCCCCTCTCCCGGGACAGTATTACGAGCAGTACTTC
>.|12|.|TRBV28|TRBJ1-4
CTSSRGYEKLFF
TGTACCAGCAGCAGGGGATACGAAAAACTGTTTTTT
>.|13|TRBD2|TRBV29-1|TRBJ2-5
CSVEDGGGETQYF
TGCAGCGTTGAAGATGGGGGAGGGGAGACCCAGTACTTC
>.|15|TRBD1|TRBV5-4|TRBJ1-4
CASSLWDRGNEKLFF
TGTGCCAGCAGCCTATGGGACAGGGGCAATGAAAAACTGTTTTTT
>once|15|.|TRBV19|TRBJ1-1
CASSPPGGYNTEAFF
TGTGCCAGTAGTCCCCCCGGGGGTTACAACACTGAAGCTTTCTTT
>.|14|TRBD1|TRBV18|TRBJ2-3
CASSPGQGTDTQYF
TGTGCCAGCTCACCCGGACAGGGCACAGATACGCAGTATTTT
>.|16|TRBD1|TRBV4-1|TRBJ1-6
CASSQPGQGPRSPLHF
TGCGCCAGCAGCCAGCCCGGACAGGGGCCCAGATCACCCCTCCACTTT
>.|15|.|TRBV5-5|TRBJ2-7
CASSFLTTEQGEQYF
TGTGCCAGCAGCTTTTTGACCACGGAGCAGGGGGAGCAGTACTTC
>many|13|TRBD2|TRBV6-2/TRBV6-3|TRBJ2-3
CASSSGLANTQYF
TGTGCCAGCAGTTCCGGACTAGCGAATACGCAGTATTTT
>.|17|TRBD1|TRBV7-6|TRBJ2-6
CASSDRVSSSGANVLTF
TGTGCCAGCAGCGACAGGGTGTCCTCCTCTGGGGCCAACGTCCTGACTTTC
>.|11|.|TRBV2|TRBJ1-3
CASSDYRTIYF
TGTGCCAGCAGTGACTACCGCACCATATATTTT
>.|15|TRBD2|TRBV7-7|TRBJ2-1
CASSPGGTRDDEQFF
TGTGCCAGCAGCCCCGGCGGGACTAGGGACGATGAGCAGTTCTTC
>.|13|.|TRBV7-8|TRBJ2-5
CASSLRQLETQYF
TGTGCCAGCAGCTTAAGACAGCTCGAGACCCAGTACTTC
>.|12|.|TRBV25-1|TRBJ1-6
CASSDFNSPLHF
TGTGCCAGCAGTGACTTTAATTCACCCCTCCACTTT
>.|17|TRBD1|TRBV9|TRBJ1-6
CASSVESLTGVNSPLHF
TGTGCCAGCAGCGTAGAGTCTCTGACAGGGGTGAATTCACCCCTCCACTTT
>.|16|.|TRBV6-5|TRBJ1-2
CASSYSRQAPFYGYTF
TGTGCCAGCAGTTACTCCCGACAGGCCCCTTTCTATGGCTACACCTTC
>.|14|.|TRBV5-1|TRBJ1-1
CASSGPGSDTEAFF
TGCGCCAGCAGCGGCCCAGGGTCGGACACTGAAGCTTTCTTT
>.|14|.|TRBV4-1|TRBJ2-1
CASSHAGDKFEQFF
TGCGCCAGCAGCCACGCCGGTGATAAGTTTGAGCAGTTCTTC
>.|11|.|TRBV3-1/TRBV3-2|TRBJ2-5
CASSSNRVQYF
TGTGCCAGCAGCTCTAACAGGGTCCAGTACTTC
>once|14|.|TRBV6-2/TRBV6-3|TRBJ2-3
CASSTPNEPDTQYF
TGTGCCAGCAGTACCCCCAATGAGCCAGATACGCAGTATTTT
>.|16|.|TRBV28|TRBJ1-4
CASSLRTPGVRGKLFF
TGTGCCAGCAGTTTACGTACCCCTGGGGTAAGGGGAAAACTGTTTTTT
>.|12|.|TRBV29-1|TRBJ2-1
CSVAHSGFEQFF
TGCAGCGTTGCTCATTCAGGGTTTGAGCAGTTCTTC
>.|12|TRBD2|TRBV7-2|TRBJ2-7
CASKSGGYEQYF
TGTGCCAGCAAGAGCGGGGGTTACGAGCAGTACTTC
>.|14|TRBD2|TRBV28|TRBJ2-1
CASSRGLESGEQFF
TGTGCCAGCAGCCGAGGACTAGAGTCCGGTGAGCAGTTCTTC
>.|13|.|TRBV4-1|TRBJ1-1
CASSQDIQTEAFF
TGCGCCAGCAGCCAAGATATCCAGACTGAAGCTTTCTTT
>few|16|.|TRBV21-1|TRBJ2-2
CASSNVSGTNTGELFF
TGTGCCAGCAGCAATGTGTCGGGGACTAACACCGGGGAGCTGTTTTTT
>.|16|TRBD1|TRBV2|TRBJ1-6
CASSGQGAKGNSPLHF
TGTGCCAGCAGCGGACAGGGGGCTAAGGGTAATTCACCCCTCCACTTT
>once|14|.|TRBV5-1|TRBJ2-2
CASSLDLRGWELFF
TGCGCCAGCAGCTTGGATTTACGGGGGTGGGAGCTGTTTTTT